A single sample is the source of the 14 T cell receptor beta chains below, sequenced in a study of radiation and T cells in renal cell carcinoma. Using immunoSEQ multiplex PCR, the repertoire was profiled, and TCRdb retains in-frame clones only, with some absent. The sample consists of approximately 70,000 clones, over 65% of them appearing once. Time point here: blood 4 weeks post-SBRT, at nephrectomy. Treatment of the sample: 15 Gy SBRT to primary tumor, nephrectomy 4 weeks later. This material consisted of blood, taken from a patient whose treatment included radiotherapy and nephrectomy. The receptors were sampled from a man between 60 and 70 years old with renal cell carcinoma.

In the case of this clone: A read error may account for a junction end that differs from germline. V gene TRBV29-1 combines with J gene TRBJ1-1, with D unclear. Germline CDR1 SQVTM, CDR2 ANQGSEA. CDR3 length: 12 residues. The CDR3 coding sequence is TGCAGCGCTGAACAGAATCGGCCTGAAGCTTTCTTT. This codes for CSAEQNRPEAFF.

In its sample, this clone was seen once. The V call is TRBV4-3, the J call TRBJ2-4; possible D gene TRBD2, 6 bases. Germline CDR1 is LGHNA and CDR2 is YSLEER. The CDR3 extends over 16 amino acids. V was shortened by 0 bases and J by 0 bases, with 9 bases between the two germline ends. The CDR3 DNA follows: TGCGCCAGCAGCCAAGAGGCGGGGCTAGCCAAAAACATTCAGTACTTC. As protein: CASSQEAGLAKNIQYF.

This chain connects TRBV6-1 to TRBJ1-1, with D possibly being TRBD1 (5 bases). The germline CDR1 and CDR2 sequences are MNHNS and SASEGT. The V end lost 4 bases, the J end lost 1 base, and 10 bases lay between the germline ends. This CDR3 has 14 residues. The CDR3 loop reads CASSVDQGNTEAFF. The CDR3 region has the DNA TGTGCCAGCAGTGTTGATCAGGGGAACACTGAAGCTTTCTTT.

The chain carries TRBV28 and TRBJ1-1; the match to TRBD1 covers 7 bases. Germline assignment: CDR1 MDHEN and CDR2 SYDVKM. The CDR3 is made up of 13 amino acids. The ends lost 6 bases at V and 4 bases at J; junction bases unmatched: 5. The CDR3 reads CASRSGTVTEAFF. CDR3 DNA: TGTGCCAGCAGATCCGGGACAGTCACTGAAGCTTTCTTT. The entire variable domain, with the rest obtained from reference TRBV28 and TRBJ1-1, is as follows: DVKVTQSSRYLVKRTGEKVFLECVQDMDHENMFWYRQDPGLGLRLIYFSYDVKMKEKGDIPEGYSVSREKKERFSLILESASTNQTSMYLCASRSGTVTEAFFGQGTRLTVV.

CDR3 residues: CSGSVGDSGNTIYF. CDR3 coding DNA: TGCAGCGGTTCTGTCGGGGACTCTGGAAACACCATATATTTT. The chain is built from TRBV29-1 and TRBJ1-3, with D unresolved. V gave up 7 bases and J gave up 0 bases, with 13 bases separating them. Per germline, CDR1 SQVTM and CDR2 ANQGSEA. The CDR3 runs to 14 residues.

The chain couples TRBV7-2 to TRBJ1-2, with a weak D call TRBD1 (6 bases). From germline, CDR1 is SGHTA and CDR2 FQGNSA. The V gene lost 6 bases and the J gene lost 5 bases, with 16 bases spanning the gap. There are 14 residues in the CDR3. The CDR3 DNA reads TGTGCCAGCAGACCGGCGGGGGGCGCGTATGGCTACACCTTC. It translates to CASRPAGGAYGYTF.

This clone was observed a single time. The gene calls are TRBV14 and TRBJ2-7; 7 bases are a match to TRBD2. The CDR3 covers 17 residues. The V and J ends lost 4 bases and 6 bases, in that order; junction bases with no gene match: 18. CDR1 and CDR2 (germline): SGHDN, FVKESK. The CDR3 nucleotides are TGTGCCAGCAGCCCCCGAGGCTTTAGCGGGTATTTCGGCGAGCAGTACTTC. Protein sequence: CASSPRGFSGYFGEQYF.

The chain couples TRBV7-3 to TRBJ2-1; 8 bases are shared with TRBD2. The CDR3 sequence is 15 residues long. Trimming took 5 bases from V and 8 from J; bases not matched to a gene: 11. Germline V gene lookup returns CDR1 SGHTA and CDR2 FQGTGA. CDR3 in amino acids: CASSPGGRTLDEQFF. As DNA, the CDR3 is TGTGCCAGCAGCCCGGGGGGGAGGACTCTTGATGAGCAGTTCTTC.

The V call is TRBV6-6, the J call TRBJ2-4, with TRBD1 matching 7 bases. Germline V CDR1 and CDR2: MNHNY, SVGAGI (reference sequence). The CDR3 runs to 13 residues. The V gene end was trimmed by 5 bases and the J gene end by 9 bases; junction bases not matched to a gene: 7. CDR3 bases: TGTGCCAGCAGTACGACAGGGTCAGCCATTCAGTACTTC. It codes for CASSTTGSAIQYF.

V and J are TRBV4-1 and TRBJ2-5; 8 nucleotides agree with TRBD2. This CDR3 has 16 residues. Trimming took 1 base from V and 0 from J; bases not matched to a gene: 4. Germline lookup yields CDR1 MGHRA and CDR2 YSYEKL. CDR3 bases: TGCGCCAGCAGCCAAGTCGGTAGCGGGAACCAAGAGACCCAGTACTTC. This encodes CASSQVGSGNQETQYF.

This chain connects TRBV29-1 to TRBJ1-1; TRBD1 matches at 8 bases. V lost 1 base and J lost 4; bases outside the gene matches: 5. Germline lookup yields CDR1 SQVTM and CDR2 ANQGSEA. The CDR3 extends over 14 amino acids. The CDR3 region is CSVEGNRGVTEAFF. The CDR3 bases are TGCAGCGTTGAAGGGAACAGGGGGGTCACTGAAGCTTTCTTT.

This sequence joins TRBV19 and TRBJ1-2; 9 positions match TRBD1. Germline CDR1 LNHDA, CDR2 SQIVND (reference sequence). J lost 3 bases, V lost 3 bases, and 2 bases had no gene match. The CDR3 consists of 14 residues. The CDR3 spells CASSMDRGDYGYTF. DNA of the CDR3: TGTGCCAGTAGTATGGACAGGGGCGACTATGGCTACACCTTC.

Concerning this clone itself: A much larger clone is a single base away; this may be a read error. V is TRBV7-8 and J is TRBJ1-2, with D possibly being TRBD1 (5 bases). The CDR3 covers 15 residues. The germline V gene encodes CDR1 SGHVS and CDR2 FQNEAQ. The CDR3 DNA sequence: TGTGCCGGCAGCTTAGTTGCAGAGGGGAGCTATGGCTACACCTTC. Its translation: CAGSLVAEGSYGYTF.

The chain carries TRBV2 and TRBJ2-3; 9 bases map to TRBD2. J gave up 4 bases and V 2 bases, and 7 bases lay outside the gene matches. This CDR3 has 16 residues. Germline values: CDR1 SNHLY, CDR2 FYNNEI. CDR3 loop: CASSERVGLAADTQYF. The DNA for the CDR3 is TGTGCCAGCAGTGAAAGAGTGGGACTAGCCGCAGATACGCAGTATTTT.